The next 19 T cell receptor beta chains were all read from a single sample in a study of Graves' ophthalmopathy and Graves' hyperthyroidism. The TCR beta CDR3 regions underwent amplification from RNA transcripts. HTBI primers served in a first-round RT-PCR, which a second-round multiplex PCR followed. TCRdb re-analysed the multiplex PCR reads in MiXCR, keeping a single row per CDR3 protein. Among 340,000 or so distinct CDR3 sequences, roughly 15% were seen once, and the ten largest hold around 12%. Sequences were obtained from peripheral blood. These receptors all stem from an adult man with Graves' ophthalmopathy.

Many counts were recorded for this clonotype. The V gene is TRBV29-1, the J gene TRBJ2-2, with unresolved D. CDR3 length equals 13 residues. Germline assignment: CDR1 SQVTM and CDR2 ANQGSEA. Trimming left V 3 bases short and J 1 base short, with 6 bases between. Here the CDR3 reads CSVDPQNTGELFF. As DNA, the CDR3 is TGCAGCGTTGACCCGCAGAACACCGGGGAGCTGTTTTTT.

This chain links TRBV6-2 or TRBV6-3 with TRBJ1-1; no definite D call. The germline V gene encodes CDR1 MNHEY and CDR2 SVGEGT. The CDR3 loop spans 13 amino acids. Trimming stripped 7 bases from V and 5 bases from J, with 14 bases between. The CDR3 nucleotides read TGTGCCAGCAACCGTGGGAGGATTACTGAAGCTTTCTTT. Encoded protein: CASNRGRITEAFF.

This clonotype was seen repeatedly, ten times or more. The chain has TRBV12-3 or TRBV12-4 and TRBJ2-5; no clear D. Trimming pared 2 bases from V and 12 bases from J, leaving 13 bases between. The CDR3 is 12 amino acids. DNA of the CDR3: TGTGCCAGCAGTTTAAACGACGCGGCGGAGTACTTC. This translates into CASSLNDAAEYF.

This clonotype showed up many times. The chain is built from TRBV11-2 and TRBJ2-2; D is unclear. V was clipped by 5 bases and J by 5 bases, with 18 bases between them. The germline gives CDR1 SGHAT, CDR2 FQNNGV. The CDR3 extends over 16 amino acids. The CDR3 loop is CASSPRGTIGTGELFF. CDR3 DNA sequence: TGTGCCAGCAGCCCAAGAGGTACCATCGGGACCGGGGAGCTGTTTTTT.

In this sample, this clonotype turned up many times. The chain links TRBV28 to TRBJ2-2; 11 nucleotides match TRBD1. This CDR3 is 15 amino acids long. The V gene end was trimmed by 11 bases and the J gene end by 2 bases; junction bases not matched to a gene: 7. Germline V gives CDR1 MDHEN, CDR2 SYDVKM. CDR3 amino acids: CACGQGAFNTGELFF. CDR3 sequence (DNA): TGTGCCTGCGGACAGGGGGCTTTCAACACCGGGGAGCTGTTTTTT.

In its sample, this clonotype was seen many times. This chain links TRBV5-1 with TRBJ2-7; D possibly corresponds to TRBD1 (5 bases). Germline V gene data show CDR1 as SGHRS and CDR2 as YFSETQ. The CDR3 extends over 14 amino acids. The V end lost 4 bases, the J end lost 0 bases, and 11 bases lay between the germline ends. This chain's CDR3 is CASSDDRSSYEQYF. CDR3 bases: TGCGCCAGCAGCGACGACAGAAGCTCCTACGAGCAGTACTTC. Drawing the rest from reference TRBV5-1 and TRBJ2-7, the complete variable domain is KAGVTQTPRYLIKTRGQQVTLSCSPISGHRSVSWYQQTPGQGLQFLFEYFSETQRNKGNFPGRFSGRQFSNSRSEMNVSTLELGDSALYLCASSDDRSSYEQYFGPGTRLTVT.

In its sample, this clonotype was seen many times. The rearrangement joins TRBV6-2 or TRBV6-3 to TRBJ2-2, with TRBD2 identical over 11 bases. Germline lookup yields CDR1 MNHEY and CDR2 SVGEGT. J was trimmed by 6 bases and V by 1 base; bases with no gene match: 1. The CDR3 is 15 residues long. CDR3 nucleotides: TGTGCCAGCAGTTACTATAGCGGGAGGGCCGGGGAGCTGTTTTTT. As protein: CASSYYSGRAGELFF.

The chain recombines TRBV12-3 or TRBV12-4 with TRBJ1-1; TRBD1 matches 7 bases. CDR3 length: 14 amino acids. V lost 6 bases to trimming and J lost 0 bases; unmatched junction nucleotides: 4. The CDR3 DNA sequence: TGTGCCAGCAGGCAGGGGGAAGTGAACACTGAAGCTTTCTTT. Translation gives CASRQGEVNTEAFF.

Note on this clonotype: A junction end diverges from the germline sequence, so it may reflect a read error. The genes are TRBV6-9 and TRBJ2-6; either TRBD1 or TRBD2 may supply D (5 bases each). CDR3 length equals 17 residues. The germline CDR1 and CDR2 sequences are MNHGY and SVAAGI. The CDR3 DNA reads TGTGCCAGCAGTTACGGCGGAACAGTGACCGGGGCCAACGTCCTGAATTTC. It specifies CASSYGGTVTGANVLNF.

This clonotype has ten or more counts. The genes are TRBV7-2 and TRBJ2-5; maybe TRBD1 (6 bases). The germline CDR1 and CDR2 sequences are SGHTA and FQGNSA. Trimming took 5 bases from V and 5 from J, leaving 15 bases between them. The CDR3 sequence is 14 residues long. CDR3 residues: CASSTGQVGETQYF. The CDR3 DNA follows: TGTGCCAGCAGCACGGGACAAGTAGGGGAGACCCAGTACTTC.

About this clonotype itself: One end of the junction does not line up with germline, which may come from a read error. This chain joins TRBV6-1 and TRBJ1-5; D gene unclear. This CDR3 is 15 amino acids long. From germline, CDR1 is MNHNS and CDR2 SASEGT. The CDR3 region is CASSEGVRSNQPQLF. The DNA for the CDR3 is TGTGCCAGCAGTGAGGGAGTCCGTAGCAATCAGCCCCAGCTTTTT.

The V gene is TRBV2, the J gene TRBJ2-5; 11 bases match TRBD2. The CDR3 runs to 14 residues. V was pared by 2 bases and J by 7 bases, with 3 bases of the junction left unmatched. The germline V gene encodes CDR1 SNHLY and CDR2 FYNNEI. CDR3 bases: TGTGCCAGCAGTGAAACTAGCGGGGGCGGGACCCAGTACTTC. It specifies CASSETSGGGTQYF.

This clonotype was seen repeatedly, ten times or more. The rearrangement uses TRBV6-1 and TRBJ2-7; 10 bases are a match to TRBD1. Trimming took 10 bases from V and 1 from J; bases not matched to a gene: 7. This CDR3 is 14 amino acids long. CDR1 and CDR2 from the germline V gene are MNHNS and SASEGT. The CDR3 bases are TGTGCCATTACACGGACAGGGGGTTCCTACGAGCAGTACTTC. This gives the protein CAITRTGGSYEQYF.

This clonotype came up many times. The chain is built from TRBV2 and TRBJ1-3; a possible D gene is TRBD1 (5 bases). The CDR3 is 15 amino acids. Germline V gene lookup returns CDR1 SNHLY and CDR2 FYNNEI. V lost 5 bases and J 3 bases, leaving 14 bases between the germline ends. The CDR3 loop is CASSQDGGGGNTIYF. In nucleotides, the CDR3 is TGTGCCAGCAGTCAGGATGGCGGGGGTGGAAACACCATATATTTT.

CDR3 residues: CASSQIGIQARANTEAFF. The CDR3 nucleotides are TGTGCCAGCAGCCAAATAGGCATCCAGGCCAGAGCGAACACTGAAGCTTTCTTT. The V gene is TRBV14, the J gene TRBJ1-1; D unresolved. CDR1 is SGHDN and CDR2 is FVKESK in the germline V gene. V gave up 2 bases and J gave up 1 base, with 20 bases separating them. This CDR3 is built from 18 residues.

Only a few counts were recorded for this clonotype. The V gene is TRBV29-1, the J gene TRBJ2-2; D is perhaps TRBD1 or TRBD2 (6 bases each). The ends were cut back, 7 bases at V and 4 bases at J, with 19 bases in the middle. Germline V gives CDR1 SQVTM, CDR2 ANQGSEA. The CDR3 has 15 amino acids. For the CDR3, the DNA is TGCAGCGCCGGGGCCGGGGGCAGTTTCACCGGGGAGCTGTTTTTT. It codes for CSAGAGGSFTGELFF.

This clonotype has more than one count but fewer than ten. The chain is built from TRBV15 and TRBJ1-2; D unresolved. The germline V gene has CDR1 LNHNV and CDR2 YYDKDF (reference sequence). The CDR3 has 13 amino acids. Trimming took 3 bases from V and 5 from J, leaving 10 bases between them. CDR3 sequence: CATSRDGPYGYTF. The CDR3 DNA reads as TGTGCCACCAGCAGGGACGGTCCGTATGGCTACACCTTC.

This clonotype was observed many times. The chain recombines TRBV6-9 with TRBJ2-2, with TRBD1 matching over 10 bases. Germline CDR1 MNHGY, CDR2 SVAAGI. Unmatched junction bases numbered 3, after V lost 3 bases and J lost 5 bases. The CDR3 consists of 15 residues. The CDR3: CASSYPDRGTGELFF. Here the CDR3 DNA reads TGTGCCAGCAGTTACCCGGACAGGGGGACCGGGGAGCTGTTTTTT.

This clonotype was observed many times. CDR3 coding DNA: TGTGCCAGCAGTTCCGCTAAAGCTGACAACATCTATGGCTACACCTTC. It encodes CASSSAKADNIYGYTF. The V gene is TRBV6-2 or TRBV6-3, the J gene TRBJ1-2, with D unclear. CDR1 and CDR2 (germline): MNHEY, SVGEGT. The CDR3 is 16 amino acids. With 4 bases removed from V and 4 bases from J, the gap between germline ends came to 19 bases.